This TCR beta chain was identified during a study of shared clonotypes between healthy human individuals. Study-wide points: Naive CD4 clonotypes were shared across several donors at roughly 5.5%.

With respect to this clone: Its specificity is unknown.

Generated by immunoSEQ multiplex PCR, the TCRdb table keeps only in-frame clones and is missing some. The data show some 2,500,000 clones, more than 85% seen once. The sequenced material came from naive CD4+ T cells from PBMCs. Subset specified: CD45RA+ positively selected. The receptor's source is a young man in good health. Some clones in this sample may be carry-over from other donors' samples.

CDR3 sequence reads: CASSLSGREDYGYTF. The CDR3 region has the DNA TGCGCCAGCAGCTTGTCTGGACGGGAAGACTATGGCTACACCTTC. The gene calls are TRBV5-1 and TRBJ1-2; D remains unclear. With 1 base removed from V and 3 bases from J, the gap between germline ends came to 13 bases. The CDR3 is 15 residues long. Germline V gene lookup returns CDR1 SGHRS and CDR2 YFSETQ.